These 25 T cell receptor beta chains were all obtained from the same sample, sequenced in a study of T cells in Graves' hyperthyroidism and ophthalmopathy. Amplification yielded TCR beta CDR3 regions, with RNA transcripts as the source. The TCR CDR3 first-round RT-PCR relied on the HTBI primer set. In TCRdb, the multiplex PCR reads were re-called with MiXCR into one record per CDR3 protein. The sample yields fewer than 350,000 distinct CDR3 sequences, about 16% seen once. The sample taken for sequencing was blood. These receptors originate from a woman in her forties or fifties with Graves' hyperthyroidism that later progressed to Graves' ophthalmopathy.

This clonotype was picked up many times. The chain combines TRBV3-1 with TRBJ2-1; 9 bases agree with TRBD2. Unmatched junction bases numbered 9, after V lost 7 bases and J lost 8 bases. CDR1 and CDR2 (germline): LGHDT, YNNKEL (reference sequence). The CDR3 sequence is 14 residues long. The chain's CDR3 is CASTRGRANDEQFF. CDR3 nucleotides: TGTGCCAGCACCCGCGGGAGGGCCAACGATGAGCAGTTCTTC.

This clonotype was found a few times. The gene calls are TRBV5-6 and TRBJ1-5, with 10 positions matching TRBD1. CDR3 length equals 15 residues. Germline V gene sequence: CDR1 SGHDT, CDR2 YYEEEE. V was pared by 4 bases and J by 7 bases, with 8 bases of the junction left unmatched. DNA of the CDR3: TGTGCCAGCAGCACAACGACAGGGGGCCTCCAGCCCCAGCATTTT. Protein product: CASSTTTGGLQPQHF.

This clonotype was found many times. The chain carries TRBV12-3 or TRBV12-4 and TRBJ2-3, with D possibly TRBD1 on 5 matching bases. This CDR3 is 16 amino acids long. Deletions cut 7 bases from V and 2 bases from J, with 19 bases between. CDR3 in amino acids: CASTKQLGGHTDTQYF. CDR3 DNA: TGTGCCAGCACTAAACAGTTGGGTGGACACACAGATACGCAGTATTTT.

In its sample, this clonotype was seen a few times. A read error may account for a junction end that differs from germline. This chain links TRBV18 with TRBJ1-1, with 7 bases aligning to TRBD1. In germline, CDR1 is KGHSH, CDR2 LQKENI. The CDR3 has 16 amino acids. CDR3 DNA: TGTGCCAGCTCGTTGGACAGGCCCCTGTTGGACACTGAAGCTCTCTTT. Amino acids: CASSLDRPLLDTEALF.

There are many counts of this clonotype. J is TRBJ2-5 and V is TRBV28, with unresolved D. The germline V gene has CDR1 MDHEN and CDR2 SYDVKM. V lost 4 bases, J lost 1 base, and 19 bases lay in between. The CDR3 is 17 residues long. CDR3 sequence reads: CASSSFTPFAVQETQYF. Written as DNA, the CDR3 is TGTGCCAGCAGTTCCTTTACCCCTTTTGCGGTCCAAGAGACCCAGTACTTC. The full variable domain, its missing parts supplied by reference TRBV28 and TRBJ2-5, is DVKVTQSSRYLVKRTGEKVFLECVQDMDHENMFWYRQDPGLGLRLIYFSYDVKMKEKGDIPEGYSVSREKKERFSLILESASTNQTSMYLCASSSFTPFAVQETQYFGPGTRLLVL.

In its sample, this clonotype was seen many times. V is TRBV2 and J is TRBJ2-1; TRBD2 might be the D (6 bases). CDR3 size: 14 residues. V shed 6 bases and J shed 3 bases, with 12 bases lying between them. The V gene's germline CDR1 is SNHLY and CDR2 FYNNEI. The CDR3 coding sequence is TGTGCCAGCAGGGGACTTTGGGGCTACAATGAGCAGTTCTTC. Its translation: CASRGLWGYNEQFF.

The chain carries TRBV6-2 or TRBV6-3 and TRBJ2-5, with 8 bases matching TRBD2. The CDR3 length is 16 residues. Germline V gene sequence: CDR1 MNHEY, CDR2 SVGEGT. The trim removed 8 bases at V and 4 bases at J, leaving 15 bases unmatched. The CDR3 DNA follows: TGTGCCAGCGTAAACGGGAGGGGAAAAGGAGGAGAGACCCAGTACTTC. Residues: CASVNGRGKGGETQYF.

This clonotype was seen only once. This may stem from a read error, because a much larger clone lies one nucleotide away. The genes are TRBV20-1 and TRBJ1-5, with a tentative D call TRBD1 (5 bases). This CDR3 comprises 14 residues. V was trimmed by 6 bases and J by 5 bases, leaving 17 bases between them. Germline CDR1 is DFQATT and CDR2 is SNEGSKA (reference sequence). CDR3: CSARDLIRDQPQHF. The DNA of the CDR3 is TGCAGTGCGAGGGACCTCATACGAGATCAGCCCCAGCATTTT.

There are many counts of this clonotype. The chain recombines TRBV4-1 with TRBJ2-7, with unresolved D. The CDR3 runs to 13 residues. Germline lookup yields CDR1 MGHRA and CDR2 YSYEKL. V was pared by 1 base and J by 0 bases, with 4 bases between. This chain's CDR3 is CASSQGPSYEQYF. DNA of the CDR3: TGCGCCAGCAGCCAAGGACCCTCCTACGAGCAGTACTTC.

The chain carries TRBV19 and TRBJ2-7; 9 bases map to TRBD1. In germline, CDR1 is LNHDA, CDR2 SQIVND (reference sequence). The CDR3 covers 16 residues. The V gene end was trimmed by 1 base and the J gene end by 5 bases; junction bases not matched to a gene: 9. The CDR3 region is CASSIGPGTGSHEQYF. CDR3 DNA sequence: TGTGCCAGTAGTATAGGCCCGGGGACAGGGTCCCACGAGCAGTACTTC. The full variable domain, with the rest looked up from reference TRBV19 and TRBJ2-7, is DGGITQSPKYLFRKEGQNVTLSCEQNLNHDAMYWYRQDPGQGLRLIYYSQIVNDFQKGDIAEGYSVSREKKESFPLTVTSAQKNPTAFYLCASSIGPGTGSHEQYFGPGTRLTVT.

This clonotype was seen repeatedly, ten times or more. The chain carries TRBV2 and TRBJ2-7, with 10 bases aligning to TRBD2. The CDR3 has 13 amino acids. Germline assignment: CDR1 SNHLY and CDR2 FYNNEI. As DNA, the CDR3 is TGTGTAGCGCTAGCGGGAGCCTCCTACGAGCAGTACTTC. Amino acids: CVALAGASYEQYF.

This clonotype occurred many times. This chain uses TRBV20-1 with TRBJ2-2; 8 nucleotides agree with TRBD1. J gave up 0 bases and V 4 bases, and 1 base lay outside the gene matches. This CDR3 comprises 14 residues. Per the germline V gene, CDR1 is DFQATT and CDR2 is SNEGSKA (reference sequence). The CDR3 bases are TGCAGTGCTAAGGGACAGGCGAACACCGGGGAGCTGTTTTTT. This sequence encodes CSAKGQANTGELFF.

Many counts were recorded for this clonotype. The chain uses TRBV6-1 and TRBJ2-7; D gene unclear. Germline V gene data show CDR1 as MNHNS and CDR2 as SASEGT. Trimming took 5 bases from V and 4 from J, leaving 12 bases between them. The CDR3 is made up of 13 amino acids. CDR3 DNA sequence: TGTGCCAGCAGTCCCCAGGACCCTTACGAGCAGTACTTC. Its translation: CASSPQDPYEQYF.

The table lists this clonotype with many counts. CDR3 loop: CASRPVSGSATQYF. CDR3 nucleotides: TGTGCCAGCAGGCCAGTGAGCGGGAGTGCTACGCAGTATTTT. V usage is TRBV6-1 and J usage is TRBJ2-3; 8 nucleotides match TRBD2. Germline CDR1 is MNHNS and CDR2 is SASEGT. Trimming took 6 bases from V and 8 from J; bases not matched to a gene: 10. The CDR3 sequence is 14 residues long.

There are many counts of this clonotype. The chain combines TRBV20-1 with TRBJ2-1; D perhaps matches TRBD2 (5 bases). The CDR3 is made up of 14 amino acids. Germline values: CDR1 DFQATT, CDR2 SNEGSKA (reference sequence). V was clipped by 5 bases and J by 6 bases, with 17 bases between them. CDR3 nucleotide sequence: TGCAGTGCTCTAGCTCTCAAGGTCTCCAATGAGCAGTTCTTC. Protein product: CSALALKVSNEQFF.

This clonotype was seen at least ten times. The J gene is TRBJ2-3, the V gene TRBV3-1, with 8 bases that match TRBD2. Losses at the gene ends were 3 bases for V and 3 bases for J; bases not matched to a gene: 11. The V gene's germline CDR1 is LGHDT and CDR2 YNNKEL (reference sequence). The CDR3 is 17 amino acids. CDR3 bases: TGTGCCAGCAGCCAGATAAGAGCGGGAGATGTAACAGATACGCAGTATTTT. Translating it yields CASSQIRAGDVTDTQYF.

The sample holds many counts of this clonotype. The chain recombines TRBV3-1 with TRBJ1-5; no clear D. Trimming took 0 bases from V and 5 from J, leaving 5 bases between them. This CDR3 region has 13 residues. The V gene's germline CDR1 is LGHDT and CDR2 YNNKEL (reference sequence). DNA for the CDR3: TGTGCCAGCAGCCAAGATTGGGATCAGCCCCAGCATTTT. Its protein product is CASSQDWDQPQHF.

This clonotype appeared a few times. The J gene is TRBJ1-1, the V gene TRBV19; no firm D call. This CDR3 is built from 16 residues. From germline, CDR1 is LNHDA and CDR2 SQIVND (reference sequence). Trimming removed 6 bases at V and 3 bases at J, with 20 bases between. CDR3 DNA sequence: TGTGCCAGTAGGTATTACGATGGCGGGGAGTACACTGAAGCTTTCTTT. This gives the protein CASRYYDGGEYTEAFF.

This clonotype showed up many times. CDR3 in amino acids: CASSEGGTAEKLFF. CDR3 coding DNA: TGTGCCAGCAGTGAAGGGGGGACAGCAGAAAAACTGTTTTTT. The V call is TRBV2, the J call TRBJ1-4; TRBD1 agrees at 7 bases. Germline values: CDR1 SNHLY, CDR2 FYNNEI. CDR3 length: 14 amino acids. With V trimmed by 1 base and J by 8 bases, 4 bases remained unmatched.

This clonotype was seen ten or more times. The chain joins TRBV3-1 to TRBJ2-5; perhaps TRBD1 as D (6 bases). Germline V CDR1 and CDR2: LGHDT, YNNKEL (reference sequence). V was shortened by 0 bases and J by 4 bases, with 12 bases between the two germline ends. The CDR3 runs to 15 residues. The CDR3 sequence: CASSQDWGRGETQYF. In DNA, the CDR3 is TGTGCCAGCAGCCAAGATTGGGGGCGCGGAGAGACCCAGTACTTC.

Many counts were recorded for this clonotype. The rearrangement uses TRBV20-1 and TRBJ2-6; tentatively, D is TRBD1 (6 bases). Germline values: CDR1 DFQATT, CDR2 SNEGSKA (reference sequence). The CDR3 consists of 16 residues. With 0 bases removed from V and 3 bases from J, the gap between germline ends came to 12 bases. DNA of the CDR3: TGCAGTGCTAGAGACCACACAGGGAGTGGGGCCAACGTCCTGACTTTC. It translates to CSARDHTGSGANVLTF.

Ten or more counts support this clonotype. This sequence joins TRBV11-2 and TRBJ1-1; D is unresolved. Trimming took 0 bases from V and 7 from J, leaving 9 bases between them. The CDR3 is 13 residues long. Germline V gene data show CDR1 as SGHAT and CDR2 as FQNNGV. CDR3 nucleotide sequence: TGTGCCAGCAGCTTAGATCTGGGCAGTGAAGCTTTCTTT. This encodes CASSLDLGSEAFF.

This clonotype was recorded many times. This chain uses TRBV20-1 with TRBJ2-1, with 9 bases that match TRBD2. This CDR3 has 14 residues. The V gene end was trimmed by 4 bases and the J gene end by 4 bases; junction bases not matched to a gene: 5. Per germline, CDR1 DFQATT and CDR2 SNEGSKA (reference sequence). In nucleotides, the CDR3 is TGCAGTGCTATACCTGGACTAGCGTACAATGAGCAGTTCTTC. It translates to CSAIPGLAYNEQFF.

The table lists this clonotype with many counts. The gene calls are TRBV7-3 and TRBJ2-2, with 16 bases fitting TRBD2. After removal of 4 bases from V and 3 bases from J, the junction contained 8 bases not matched to a gene. This CDR3 is built from 19 residues. Germline V CDR1 and CDR2: SGHTA, FQGTGA. This CDR3 is CASSYQGLAGGPHTGELFF. CDR3 DNA: TGTGCCAGCAGCTATCAGGGACTAGCGGGAGGGCCCCACACCGGGGAGCTGTTTTTT. The full variable domain, with the rest looked up from reference TRBV7-3 and TRBJ2-2, is GAGVSQTPSNKVTEKGKYVELRCDPISGHTALYWYRQSLGQGPEFLIYFQGTGAADDSGLPNDRFFAVRPEGSVSTLKIQRTERGDSAVYLCASSYQGLAGGPHTGELFFGEGSRLTVL.

This clonotype was recorded at least ten times. The chain employs TRBV7-3 and TRBJ2-3, with D possibly being TRBD1 or TRBD2 (5 bases each). Per germline, CDR1 SGHTA and CDR2 FQGTGA. V lost 5 bases and J 4 bases, leaving 13 bases between the germline ends. This CDR3 is built from 14 residues. CDR3 in amino acids: CASSPPGLADTQYF. The DNA for the CDR3 is TGTGCCAGCAGCCCTCCGGGGCTGGCAGATACGCAGTATTTT.